Described below is a single TCR beta chain sequence and its context. Its antigen is unknown. Losses at the gene ends were 2 bases for V and 4 bases for J; bases not matched to a gene: 15. In germline, CDR1 is SGHAT, CDR2 FQDESV (reference sequence). The CDR3 length is 19 residues. This sample stems from a study of response to subunit inactivated influenza vaccine. Whole-study results and caveats: A suggestion made by the authors is that each seasonal influenza vaccination recruits few new T cells.

From the RT-PCR reads, TCRdb called clonotypes with MiXCR, one entry per CDR3 protein. The table includes a few hundred thousand distinct CDR3 sequences, 21% detected once. Sequenced here: PBMCs from blood, sampled 21 months after vaccination. V gene TRBV11-1 combines with J gene TRBJ2-2, with 8 bases fitting TRBD1. The receptor was derived from a man aged 45 to 70 who received an inactivated influenza vaccine. This CDR3 is CASSLIYYRGTPSTGELFF. CDR3 nucleotide sequence: TGTGCCAGCAGCTTAATATATTACAGGGGGACTCCTAGCACCGGGGAGCTGTTTTTT.